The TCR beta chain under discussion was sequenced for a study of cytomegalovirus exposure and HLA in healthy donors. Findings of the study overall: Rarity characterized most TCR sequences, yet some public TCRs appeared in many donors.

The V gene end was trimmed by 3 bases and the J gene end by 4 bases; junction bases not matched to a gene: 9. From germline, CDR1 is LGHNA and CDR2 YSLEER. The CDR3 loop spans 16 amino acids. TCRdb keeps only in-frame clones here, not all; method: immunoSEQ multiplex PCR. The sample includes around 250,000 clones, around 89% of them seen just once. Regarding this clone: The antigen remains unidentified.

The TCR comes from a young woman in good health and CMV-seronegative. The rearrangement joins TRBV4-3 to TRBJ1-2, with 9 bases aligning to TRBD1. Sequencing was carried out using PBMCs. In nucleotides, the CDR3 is TGCGCCAGCAGCCATACCGGGACAGGGAGTTCCTATGGCTACACCTTC. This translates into CASSHTGTGSSYGYTF.